This record concerns one T cell receptor beta chain sequence. The antigen is unknown. The sample originates from a study of identical twins. Study-wide results and limits: Zero-insertion analyses might be partly confounded by invariant T cells like MAIT and iNKT.

TCRdb re-analysed the 5' RACE reads in MiXCR, keeping a single row per CDR3 protein. The table lists a few hundred thousand distinct CDR3 sequences, roughly an eighth of them singletons. Germline loops: CDR1 SGHVS, CDR2 FQNEAQ. This CDR3 is built from 12 residues. Trimming took off 5 bases at V and 14 bases at J, with 16 bases between the two ends. This sample also belongs to another study, concerning yellow fever vaccine responses in identical twins.

The clonotype originates from a woman under 30 in good health. V gene TRBV7-8 combines with J gene TRBJ2-1, with D unclear. Material: CD8+ T cells sorted from blood. CDR3 amino acids: CASSPGLTQEFF. As DNA, the CDR3 is TGTGCCAGCAGCCCCGGGCTTACACAAGAGTTCTTC.